This T cell receptor (beta chain) was recovered during a study of shared clonotypes between healthy human individuals. Assay: immunoSEQ multiplex PCR; the TCRdb copy retains only in-frame clones and omits some. Of 550,000 to 750,000 clones in the sample, 95% to 96% were seen once. It was CD45RO-negative cells, positively selected for CCR7, that made up naive CD8 cells, with terminally differentiated effector memory CD45RA+ cells excluded. As regards this clone: Its antigen is not known.

Study-level points and caveats: Compared with clonotypes that all four donors shared, non-shared clonotypes had lower generation probabilities.

Germline loops: CDR1 SGHNT, CDR2 YYREEE (reference sequence). The CDR3 sequence is 13 residues long. The V end was cut by 4 bases, the J end by 8 bases, with 15 bases between. The rearrangement uses TRBV5-4 and TRBJ1-2, with D hard to call. The sample taken for sequencing was naive CD8+ T cells sorted from blood. This clonotype was obtained from a woman in her 30s in good health. CDR3 DNA sequence: TGTGCCAGCAGCGGCGGGTTAGACCGCGGCTACACCTTC. Protein: CASSGGLDRGYTF.